The TCR beta chain described here comes from a study of cytomegalovirus exposure and HLA in healthy donors. The CDR3 extends over 16 amino acids. Per the germline V gene, CDR1 is SGHTS and CDR2 is YDEGEE. The V end was cut by 0 bases, the J end by 4 bases, with 15 bases between. Only in-frame clones appear in the TCRdb table, and some are missing; sequencing was by immunoSEQ multiplex PCR. The sample contains approximately 260,000 clones, 86% of which appear only once. The sequence was collected from a woman in her 30s in good health and CMV-seropositive. The sequenced sample was PBMCs. This chain joins TRBV5-8 and TRBJ2-3, with D possibly TRBD1 on 5 matching bases. The CDR3 DNA sequence: TGTGCCAGCAGCTTGGCGACAGTCAGCTCCCCAGATACGCAGTATTTT. It encodes CASSLATVSSPDTQYF.